What follows are 8 T cell receptor beta chains derived from one specimen sequenced in a study of T cells in women clearing cervical HPV infection. Sequencing was performed with immunoSEQ multiplex PCR; in TCRdb, only in-frame clones are kept and a portion is missing. This sample contains some 40,000 clones. The sequenced sample consisted of blood buffy coat. Receptors were obtained from a woman aged 18 to 75 with a cervical HPV16 infection that either progressed to CIN3+ or cleared (not recorded which).

Points on this clone: Read sequence stops 3 residues before the CDR3 end, and the germline J gene provides the missing end. The rearrangement links TRBV20-1 to TRBJ1-5; D is perhaps TRBD1 (5 bases). CDR1 and CDR2 from the germline V gene are DFQATT and SNEGSKA (reference sequence). The V and J ends lost 2 bases and 4 bases respectively, with 12 bases between them. The CDR3 is made up of 14 amino acids. CDR3 sequence reads: CSARSGDLNQPQHF. The DNA read from the CDR3 is TGCAGTGCTAGATCGGGGGACCTAAATCAGCCC.

As to this clone: The read comes to an end 3 residues before the CDR3 does, leaving the germline J gene to fill in the end. The chain recombines TRBV7-9 with TRBJ1-2, with a possible D match to TRBD1 (5 bases). In germline, CDR1 is SEHNR, CDR2 FQNEAQ (reference sequence). CDR3 length equals 13 residues. CDR3 loop: CASQAYWGYDYTF. The sequenced CDR3 bases are TGTGCCAGCCAAGCTTATTGGGGCTACGAC.

A note on this clone: The sequenced fragment ends 3 residues before the CDR3 boundary, so the rest is inferred from the germline J gene. V usage is TRBV30 and J usage is TRBJ1-1; D unclear. Germline V gene lookup returns CDR1 GTSNPN and CDR2 SVGIG (reference sequence). CDR3 length: 14 residues. Trimming shortened V by 4 bases and J by 0 bases, and 12 bases separated the two germline ends. The covered CDR3 bases are TGTGCCTGGATAGTCTCCGCCTTGAACACTGAA. Translating gives CAWIVSALNTE. The entire CDR3 reads CAWIVSALNTEAFF.

As regards this clone: The read comes to an end 3 residues before the CDR3 does, leaving the germline J gene to fill in the end. The chain joins TRBV19 to TRBJ1-2; D perhaps matches TRBD1 (5 bases). The germline gives CDR1 LNHDA, CDR2 SQIVND (reference sequence). The length of the CDR3 is 13 residues. V shed 6 bases and J shed 3 bases, with 11 bases lying between them. CDR3 DNA (partial): TGTGCCAGTAGCCGGAGGGGAGACTATGGC. Protein: CASSRRGDYG. The complete CDR3 protein is CASSRRGDYGYTF.

Remarks on this clone: The read terminates 3 residues before the CDR3 end, so the remaining end is supplied by the germline J gene. This sequence joins TRBV30 and TRBJ1-5; D is unresolved. Per the germline V gene, CDR1 is GTSNPN and CDR2 is SVGIG (reference sequence). Between the trimmed V and J ends, which lost 5 bases and 0 bases, there was a span of 8 bases. The CDR3 extends over 13 amino acids. The CDR3 DNA, read in part, is TGTGCCTGGCAGCGAGATAGCAATCAGCCC. Translating gives CAWQRDSNQP. The whole CDR3 sequence reads CAWQRDSNQPQHF. The complete variable domain, with remaining parts taken from reference TRBV30 and TRBJ1-5, reads SQTIHQWPATLVQPVGSPLSLECTVEGTSNPNLYWYRQAAGRGLQLLFYSVGIGQISSEVPQNLSASRPQDRQFILSSKKLLLSDSGFYLCAWQRDSNQPQHFGDGTRLSIL.

Regarding this clone: The CDR3 goes on 3 residues after the read ends, and that part is filled in from the germline J gene. The same CDR3 arises from other DNA sequences in this sample as well. The chain has TRBV29-1 and TRBJ2-7; D gene ambiguous. Germline V gene sequence: CDR1 SQVTM, CDR2 ANQGSEA. This CDR3 comprises 12 residues. Trimming took off 1 base at V and 3 bases at J, with 7 bases between the two ends. CDR3 DNA, as far as it was read: TGCAGCGTTGAAGTAAATCTCTACGAG. It is translated as CSVEVNLYE. The entire CDR3 is CSVEVNLYEQYF.

About this clone: The missing CDR3 end, 3 residues past where the read stops, is filled in from the germline J gene. The chain joins TRBV5-6 to TRBJ1-1; D not resolved. Germline CDR1 SGHDT, CDR2 YYEEEE. Between the trimmed V and J ends, which lost 2 bases and 6 bases, there was a span of 8 bases. The CDR3 consists of 12 residues. The DNA read from the CDR3 is TGTGCCAGCAGCTTTTTTCCAGCTGAA. Residues: CASSFFPAE. The whole CDR3 sequence reads CASSFFPAEAFF.

Turning to this clone: The read is 3 residues too short to cover the CDR3 end, so that end is filled in from the germline J gene. This chain uses TRBV2 with TRBJ1-5; 8 positions match TRBD1. The CDR3 runs 14 residues. Trimming removed 8 bases from V and 4 bases from J; junction bases left unmatched: 7. Germline loops: CDR1 SNHLY, CDR2 FYNNEI. Partial CDR3 DNA: TGTGCCAGCTCAGGGGGCAGTTGGAATCAGCCC. Its protein is CASSGGSWNQP. The whole CDR3 protein reads CASSGGSWNQPQHF. The entire variable domain, with the rest obtained from reference TRBV2 and TRBJ1-5, is as follows: EPEVTQTPSHQVTQMGQEVILRCVPISNHLYFYWYRQILGQKVEFLVSFYNNEISEKSEIFDDQFSVERPDGSNFTLKIRSTKLEDSAMYFCASSGGSWNQPQHFGDGTRLSIL.